Reported below is one TCR beta chain. Its cognate antigen is unknown. The assay was immunoSEQ multiplex PCR, and TCRdb's table has in-frame clones only and misses some. Of roughly 400,000 clones in the sample, around 93% were seen once. CDR1 and CDR2 from the germline V gene are MGHRA and YSYEKL. Trimming stripped 4 bases from V and 3 bases from J, with 12 bases between. The CDR3 length is 15 residues. This record belongs to a study of Ad26.COV2.S vaccination and SARS-CoV-2 variants. The overall study: Ad26.COV2.S, an intramuscular injection, was given once or twice 56 days apart.

Treatment meaning: roughly 20 received Ad26.COV2.S at low or high dose, single or two shots; 5 received placebo; per-sample allocation not given. Samples came from day 63 after the first vaccine or placebo injection. General study findings and limits: Similar non-spike TCR breadth was seen in vaccine and placebo recipients.

The chain carries TRBV4-1 and TRBJ2-2, with TRBD1 as a possible D gene (6 bases). The clonotype comes from a person aged 18-65 years who received the Ad26.COV2.S COVID-19 vaccine or a placebo. Sequencing used peripheral blood, obtained in a trial of Ad26.COV2.S vaccine versus placebo. CDR3 nucleotide sequence: TGCGCCAGCAGCCGAGAGGACAGCTACACCGGGGAGCTGTTTTTT. Translating it yields CASSREDSYTGELFF.